The 9 T cell receptor beta chains presented below share a single source sample, sequenced in a study of cytomegalovirus exposure and HLA in healthy donors. Primers: 60 Vbeta forward and 13 Jbeta reverse. Some clones are missing from TCRdb's copy, which holds only in-frame ones; the method was immunoSEQ multiplex PCR. The data show 130,000 to 150,000 clones, roughly 80% seen once. Sequences were obtained from PBMCs. These receptors were obtained from a man in his forties in good health and CMV-seropositive.

The chain combines TRBV6-5 with TRBJ2-5; D call uncertain. Germline V lookup: CDR1 MNHEY, CDR2 SVGAGI. This CDR3 contains 13 residues. V lost 2 bases and J 5 bases, leaving 9 bases between the germline ends. The CDR3 loop is CASSYARRETQYF. The CDR3 coding sequence is TGTGCCAGCAGTTACGCTAGGCGGGAGACCCAGTACTTC.

CDR3 amino acids: CAIKPGQGSSYEQYF. In DNA form, the CDR3 reads TGTGCCATCAAGCCCGGACAGGGTAGTTCCTACGAGCAGTACTTC. The chain carries TRBV10-3 and TRBJ2-7; 8 bases agree with TRBD1. V lost 7 bases, J lost 1 base, and 9 bases stayed unmatched. Germline V gene data show CDR1 as ENHRY and CDR2 as SYGVKD. The CDR3 totals 15 residues.

This chain connects TRBV5-1 to TRBJ2-1; 10 nucleotides line up with TRBD2. From germline, CDR1 is SGHRS and CDR2 YFSETQ. The CDR3 sequence is 18 residues long. J gave up 0 bases and V 3 bases, and 9 bases lay outside the gene matches. CDR3 in amino acids: CASSSGTSALSSYNEQFF. The DNA for the CDR3 is TGCGCCAGCAGCTCAGGGACTAGCGCCCTGAGCTCCTACAATGAGCAGTTCTTC.

The chain links TRBV6-5 to TRBJ1-2; D ambiguous. Looked up from germline, CDR1 is MNHEY and CDR2 is SVGAGI. The length of the CDR3 is 14 residues. V shed 0 bases and J shed 2 bases, with 7 bases lying between them. CDR3 protein: CASSYSSRNYGYTF. CDR3 in DNA: TGTGCCAGCAGTTACTCAAGCCGGAACTATGGCTACACCTTC.

The rearrangement uses TRBV6-1 and TRBJ1-3, with 7 bases that match TRBD1. CDR3 length: 17 residues. CDR1 is MNHNS, CDR2 SASEGT, per germline. V shed 4 bases and J 0 bases; nucleotides not matched to a gene: 9. For the CDR3, the DNA is TGTGCCAGCAGTGTACAGGGGCCCGACACCTCTGGAAACACCATATATTTT. Translation: CASSVQGPDTSGNTIYF.

This chain uses TRBV5-6 with TRBJ1-3, with D maybe TRBD1 (6 bases). V was trimmed by 3 bases and J by 9 bases, leaving 19 bases between them. The CDR3 spans 15 residues. Germline V gene sequence: CDR1 SGHDT, CDR2 YYEEEE. CDR3 coding DNA: TGTGCCAGCAGCTCACGCCTGGGGGCAGGGGTCACCATATATTTT. Amino acid sequence: CASSSRLGAGVTIYF. The complete variable domain, with remaining parts taken from reference TRBV5-6 and TRBJ1-3, reads DAGVTQSPTHLIKTRGQQVTLRCSPKSGHDTVSWYQQALGQGPQFIFQYYEEEERQRGNFPDRFSGHQFPNYSSELNVNALLLGDSALYLCASSSRLGAGVTIYFGEGSWLTVV.

This chain joins TRBV7-3 and TRBJ1-2, with D perhaps matching TRBD1 (6 bases). Looked up from germline, CDR1 is SGHTA and CDR2 is FQGTGA. With 7 bases removed from V and 8 bases from J, the gap between germline ends came to 20 bases. CDR3 length: 14 residues. The CDR3 sequence: CASKNNVGAGGYTF. The CDR3 coding sequence is TGTGCCAGCAAAAATAACGTGGGGGCAGGCGGCTACACCTTC.

The V call is TRBV5-1, the J call TRBJ2-5; 11 bases are a match to TRBD1. The CDR3 has 15 amino acids. Germline CDR1 reads SGHRS; CDR2 reads YFSETQ. Trimming cost V 3 bases and J 5 bases; bases outside gene matches: 6. The CDR3 region has the DNA TGCGCCAGCAGCTCCGGACAGGGGGCTGGGGAGACCCAGTACTTC. It codes for CASSSGQGAGETQYF.

The chain joins TRBV11-3 to TRBJ2-1; TRBD2 matches at 11 bases. This CDR3 spans 16 amino acids. The germline CDR1 and CDR2 sequences are SGHNT and YENEEA. Trimming cost V 1 base and J 8 bases; bases outside gene matches: 7. CDR3 sequence (DNA): TGTGCCAGCAGCTTAGTTAGCGGGGGGGCTAGGTATGAGCAGTTCTTC. Protein sequence: CASSLVSGGARYEQFF.